This paragraph covers one T cell receptor (beta chain) sequence. It has no known antigen specificity. No base quality information exists; no much larger clone differs at one position. The data are from a study of technical replicates of blood from a few donors (dated by TCRdb to the late 2010s). Library preparation was by the immunoSEQ multiplex PCR assay. TCRdb limited this immuneACCESS table to in-frame rearrangements with V and J called. A share of clones is missing; checked studies link under half to unresolved V genes, and the rest is unexplained. A total of some 74,000 clones appear in this sample, roughly 92% of them only once. Approximately 0.4% of the sample rests with the top ten. The sequencing sample was made of T cells isolated from PBMCs. The receptor was isolated from a human donor in good health.

The CDR3 here reads CASSLGTGKETQYF. At the DNA level, the sequence is TGTGCCAGCAGCTTAGGGACAGGGAAAGAGACCCAGTACTTC. The chain is made from TRBV7-9 and TRBJ2-5, with TRBD1 identical over 8 junction bases. V ends up 1 base short and J 3 bases short, with an unmatched junction base count of 1. Reading the germline V gene (reference sequence) gives CDR1 SEHNR and CDR2 FQNEAQ. The CDR3 measures 14 amino acids from cysteine to phenylalanine. Of all the DNA, just the CDR3 is kept, 42 bases in frame from base 1. With the rest looked up from the reference TRBV7-9 and TRBJ2-5 genes rather than sequenced, the full variable domain is DTGVSQNPRHKITKRGQNVTFRCDPISEHNRLYWYRQTLGQGPEFLTYFQNEAQLEKSRLLSDRFSAERPKGSFSTLEIQRTEQGDSAMYLCASSLGTGKETQYFGPGTRLLVL.